This note documents a single TCR beta chain sequence. The entry originates in a study of radiotherapy plus CTLA-4 blockade in lung cancer. At the level of the study: With 31% of patients having disease control, objective responses were seen in about 17%.

Germline loops: CDR1 GTSNPN, CDR2 SVGIG (reference sequence). The CDR3 spans 16 residues. V shed 3 bases and J shed 2 bases, with 17 bases lying between them. Sequencing used immunoSEQ multiplex PCR; TCRdb keeps in-frame clones, though not all of them. The sample contains about 57,000 clones, around 79% of which appear only once. The chain couples TRBV30 to TRBJ1-3, with TRBD1 as a possible D gene (5 bases). Source: peripheral blood, taken from a patient treated with radiotherapy plus ipilimumab. This clonotype originated in a human donor with non-small cell lung cancer who had a complete response to radiotherapy plus ipilimumab. The chain's CDR3 is CAWRSHRSLTGNTIYF. The DNA for the CDR3 is TGTGCCTGGAGAAGTCACAGGAGCCTCACTGGAAACACCATATATTTT.